The rows below give T cell receptor beta chains drawn from one sample of a study of siplizumab effects on memory and regulatory T cells. This table comes from immunoSEQ multiplex PCR, and its TCRdb copy is limited to in-frame clones, with some not included. The sample lists fewer than 120,000 clones, 80% to 95% occurring once. Specimen: CD4+ T cells sorted from blood. All receptors derive from a human donor in good health. Both conserved end residues are part of each CDR3. D genes are given only for firm matches. Size tells how often a clone was seen (once, few, many) or the class of an expanded clone, and some rows leave it out.

D gene: NA
V gene: TRBV19
J gene: TRBJ1-1
clone size: NA
CDR3 DNA: TGTGCCAGTAGTCCGACAGGAACAATCACTGAAGCTTTCTTT
CDR3 protein: CASSPTGTITEAFF

D gene: NA
V gene: TRBV10-3
J gene: TRBJ2-2
clone size: NA
CDR3 DNA: TGTGCCACAGAGGGCCCGGGAGCCGGGGAGCTGTTTTTT
CDR3 protein: CATEGPGAGELFF

D gene: TRBD2
V gene: TRBV5-4
J gene: TRBJ2-1
clone size: NA
CDR3 DNA: TGTGCCAGCAGCTGGACCCGGGACTACCACAATGAGCAGTTCTTC
CDR3 protein: CASSWTRDYHNEQFF

D gene: NA
V gene: TRBV30
J gene: TRBJ2-3
clone size: NA
CDR3 DNA: TGTGCCTGGAGTGTTAACAGCCTGACAGATACGCAGTATTTT
CDR3 protein: CAWSVNSLTDTQYF

D gene: TRBD2
V gene: TRBV5-6
J gene: TRBJ2-1
clone size: NA
CDR3 DNA: TGTGCCAGCAGCTTGGCTTTGGGACTAGCGGACTACAATGAGCAGTTCTTC
CDR3 protein: CASSLALGLADYNEQFF

D gene: NA
V gene: TRBV27
J gene: TRBJ2-7
clone size: NA
CDR3 DNA: TGTGCCAGCAGTTTAAGACCGGTAAACTACGAGCAGTACTTC
CDR3 protein: CASSLRPVNYEQYF

D gene: NA
V gene: TRBV19
J gene: TRBJ1-1
clone size: NA
CDR3 DNA: TGTGCCACCCGAATTGGCAGTTTGATGAACACTGAAGCTTTCTTT
CDR3 protein: CATRIGSLMNTEAFF

D gene: NA
V gene: TRBV6-1
J gene: TRBJ2-7
clone size: NA
CDR3 DNA: TGTGCCAGCAGTGACGATGGGGGCGCGGTCTACGAGCAGTACTTC
CDR3 protein: CASSDDGGAVYEQYF

D gene: NA
V gene: TRBV2
J gene: TRBJ1-1
clone size: NA
CDR3 DNA: TGTGCCAGCAGTGAAGCGCGAGTGGGCACTGAAGCTTTCTTT
CDR3 protein: CASSEARVGTEAFF

D gene: NA
V gene: TRBV18
J gene: TRBJ1-1
clone size: NA
CDR3 DNA: TGTGCCAGCTCAACGGGTGGGGCGTACACTGAAGCTTTCTTT
CDR3 protein: CASSTGGAYTEAFF

D gene: NA
V gene: TRBV29-1
J gene: TRBJ2-7
clone size: NA
CDR3 DNA: TGCAGCGTTGAAGTTTACAGCTCCTACGAGCAGTACTTC
CDR3 protein: CSVEVYSSYEQYF

D gene: NA
V gene: TRBV6-1
J gene: TRBJ1-2
clone size: NA
CDR3 DNA: TGTGCCAGCAGTGCCGGGGTCCCACTCGGCTATGGCTACACCTTC
CDR3 protein: CASSAGVPLGYGYTF

D gene: NA
V gene: TRBV7-2
J gene: TRBJ1-1
clone size: NA
CDR3 DNA: TGTGCCAGCAGCTTAAAAAGTAACACTGAAGCTTTCTTT
CDR3 protein: CASSLKSNTEAFF

D gene: TRBD1
V gene: TRBV5-4
J gene: TRBJ1-1
clone size: NA
CDR3 DNA: TGTGCCAGCAGCTTGGCCTCGGGACAGGCCAACACTGAAGCTTTCTTT
CDR3 protein: CASSLASGQANTEAFF

D gene: NA
V gene: TRBV11-1
J gene: TRBJ2-7
clone size: NA
CDR3 DNA: TGTGCCAGCAGCTTAGGCCTAGTAGATTACGAGCAGTACTTC
CDR3 protein: CASSLGLVDYEQYF

D gene: NA
V gene: TRBV9
J gene: TRBJ1-3
clone size: NA
CDR3 DNA: TGTGCCAGCAGCGTGGACAGCTCCTCTGGAAACACCATATATTTT
CDR3 protein: CASSVDSSSGNTIYF

D gene: NA
V gene: TRBV5-1
J gene: TRBJ2-1
clone size: NA
CDR3 DNA: TGCGCCAGCAGCTCTGGACTTACTACCTACAATGAGCAGTTCTTC
CDR3 protein: CASSSGLTTYNEQFF

D gene: NA
V gene: TRBV5-4
J gene: TRBJ2-3
clone size: NA
CDR3 DNA: TGTGCCAGCAGCTTGAGCGGCAGGGGAGGCACAGATACGCAGTATTTT
CDR3 protein: CASSLSGRGGTDTQYF

D gene: NA
V gene: TRBV6-5
J gene: TRBJ1-3
clone size: NA
CDR3 DNA: TGTGCCAGCAGAGGCTCTGGAAACACCATATATTTT
CDR3 protein: CASRGSGNTIYF

D gene: TRBD1
V gene: TRBV5-8
J gene: TRBJ2-1
clone size: NA
CDR3 DNA: TGTGCCAGCAGCTTGTTCCAGGGGGCGGTTGCGAATGAGCAGTTCTTC
CDR3 protein: CASSLFQGAVANEQFF

D gene: NA
V gene: TRBV2
J gene: TRBJ1-5
clone size: NA
CDR3 DNA: TGTGCCAGCAGTGTCGAGGCAGGAAGCAATCAGCCCCAGCATTTT
CDR3 protein: CASSVEAGSNQPQHF

D gene: NA
V gene: TRBV12-5
J gene: TRBJ2-5
clone size: NA
CDR3 DNA: TGTGCTAGTGGTTTGGTAATGTGGGGCCAAGAGACCCAGTACTTC
CDR3 protein: CASGLVMWGQETQYF

D gene: TRBD1
V gene: TRBV18
J gene: TRBJ2-4
clone size: NA
CDR3 DNA: TGTGCCAGCTCACCACCTGTCGCGGACAGGGCCAAGATGGCCAAAAACATTCAGTACTTC
CDR3 protein: CASSPPVADRAKMAKNIQYF

D gene: TRBD2
V gene: TRBV5-1
J gene: TRBJ2-7
clone size: NA
CDR3 DNA: TGCGCCAGCAGCTGGGGGACTAGCGGGCAGGGACGGACCTACGAGCAGTACTTC
CDR3 protein: CASSWGTSGQGRTYEQYF

D gene: TRBD2
V gene: TRBV2
J gene: TRBJ2-7
clone size: NA
CDR3 DNA: TGTGCCAGCAGTGTAGCTAGCGGCTCCTACGAGCAGTACTTC
CDR3 protein: CASSVASGSYEQYF

D gene: NA
V gene: TRBV10-2
J gene: TRBJ2-7
clone size: once
CDR3 DNA: TGCGCCAGCACTCCCTTCGGAAACTCCTACGAGCAGTACTTC
CDR3 protein: CASTPFGNSYEQYF

D gene: TRBD1
V gene: TRBV19
J gene: TRBJ2-7
clone size: NA
CDR3 DNA: TGTGCCAGTAGGGCGAGGGGACAGGGGACTTACGAGCAGTACTTC
CDR3 protein: CASRARGQGTYEQYF

D gene: TRBD1
V gene: TRBV7-2
J gene: TRBJ1-2
clone size: NA
CDR3 DNA: TGTGCCAGCAGCTTACAGGGGGCGCGTTATGGCTACACCTTC
CDR3 protein: CASSLQGARYGYTF

D gene: NA
V gene: TRBV6-6
J gene: TRBJ1-1
clone size: NA
CDR3 DNA: TGTGCCAGCATCTCGAACACTGAAGCTTTCTTT
CDR3 protein: CASISNTEAFF

D gene: NA
V gene: TRBV9
J gene: TRBJ2-6
clone size: once
CDR3 DNA: TGTGCCAGCCAACCTGGCGGGCGTTATCTCTCTGGGGCCAACGTCCTGACTTTC
CDR3 protein: CASQPGGRYLSGANVLTF

D gene: NA
V gene: TRBV19
J gene: TRBJ1-5
clone size: NA
CDR3 DNA: TGTGCCCATGGGGAGGGGAACCAGCCCCAGCATTTT
CDR3 protein: CAHGEGNQPQHF

D gene: NA
V gene: TRBV6-9
J gene: TRBJ2-1
clone size: NA
CDR3 DNA: TGTGCCAGCAGTTACGGGGTCGACAATGAGCAGTTCTTC
CDR3 protein: CASSYGVDNEQFF

D gene: NA
V gene: TRBV19
J gene: TRBJ2-5
clone size: NA
CDR3 DNA: TGTGCCAGTAGTACGCCCATGGGACCCCAAGAGACCCAGTACTTC
CDR3 protein: CASSTPMGPQETQYF

D gene: TRBD1
V gene: TRBV2
J gene: TRBJ2-2
clone size: NA
CDR3 DNA: TGTGCCAGCAGCGTACAGGGGTTGGACACCGGGGAGCTGTTTTTT
CDR3 protein: CASSVQGLDTGELFF

D gene: TRBD1
V gene: TRBV6-1
J gene: TRBJ1-4
clone size: few
CDR3 DNA: TGTGCCAGCAGTAGACAGGGGGCAGTTGATGAAAAACTGTTTTTT
CDR3 protein: CASSRQGAVDEKLFF

D gene: NA
V gene: TRBV20-1
J gene: TRBJ2-7
clone size: NA
CDR3 DNA: TGCAGTGCTAGAGAATCCTACGAGCAGTACTTC
CDR3 protein: CSARESYEQYF

D gene: NA
V gene: TRBV10-3
J gene: TRBJ2-3
clone size: NA
CDR3 DNA: TGTGCCATCAGTGAGTCGGGGCAAGCGGAAGGAGATACGCAGTATTTT
CDR3 protein: CAISESGQAEGDTQYF

D gene: TRBD1
V gene: TRBV5-1
J gene: TRBJ1-1
clone size: NA
CDR3 DNA: TGCGCCAGCAGCCCAACAGGGGACACTGAAGCTTTCTTT
CDR3 protein: CASSPTGDTEAFF